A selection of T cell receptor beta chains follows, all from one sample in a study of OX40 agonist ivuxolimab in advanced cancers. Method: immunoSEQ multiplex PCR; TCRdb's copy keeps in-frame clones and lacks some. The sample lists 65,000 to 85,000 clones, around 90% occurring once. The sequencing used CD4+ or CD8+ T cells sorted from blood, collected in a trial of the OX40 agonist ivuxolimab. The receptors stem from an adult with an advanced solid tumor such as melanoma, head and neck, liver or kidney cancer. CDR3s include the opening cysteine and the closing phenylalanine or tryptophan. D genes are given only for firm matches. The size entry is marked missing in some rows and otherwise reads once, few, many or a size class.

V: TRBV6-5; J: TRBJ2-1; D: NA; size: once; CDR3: CASSGVGPVYNEQFF; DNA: TGTGCCAGCAGTGGCGTGGGACCCGTCTACAATGAGCAGTTCTTC
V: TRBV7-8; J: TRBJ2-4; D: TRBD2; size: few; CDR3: CASSFGLAGGPGNIQYF; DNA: TGTGCCAGCAGCTTCGGACTAGCGGGGGGGCCTGGAAACATTCAGTACTTC
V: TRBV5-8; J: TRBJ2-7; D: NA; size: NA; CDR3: CASSLRGGEFNEQYF; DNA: TGTGCCAGCAGCTTGAGGGGGGGAGAGTTTAACGAGCAGTACTTC
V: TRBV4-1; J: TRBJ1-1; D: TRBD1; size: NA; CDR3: CASSLVEGANTEAFF; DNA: TGCGCCAGCAGCTTGGTAGAGGGGGCCAACACTGAAGCTTTCTTT
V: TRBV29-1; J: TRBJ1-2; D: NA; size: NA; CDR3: CSVDLGYGYTF; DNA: TGCAGCGTTGATCTCGGCTATGGCTACACCTTC
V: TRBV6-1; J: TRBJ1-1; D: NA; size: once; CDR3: CASSEMGWNTEAFF; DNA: TGTGCCAGCAGTGAAATGGGATGGAACACTGAAGCTTTCTTT
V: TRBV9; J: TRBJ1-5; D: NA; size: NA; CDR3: CASSVGSGNQPQHF; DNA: TGTGCCAGCAGCGTAGGGTCAGGGAATCAGCCCCAGCATTTT
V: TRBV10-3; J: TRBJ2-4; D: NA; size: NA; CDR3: CAMRPPKNIQYF; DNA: TGTGCCATGCGCCCACCAAAAAACATTCAGTACTTC
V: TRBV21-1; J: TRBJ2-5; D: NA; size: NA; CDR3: CASRGAIQGAWETQYF; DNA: TGTGCCAGCAGGGGGGCCATCCAGGGGGCCTGGGAGACCCAGTACTTC
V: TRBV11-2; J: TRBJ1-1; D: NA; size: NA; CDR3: CASSRARTDSFF; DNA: TGTGCCAGCAGCCGGGCTAGGACAGATTCTTTCTTT
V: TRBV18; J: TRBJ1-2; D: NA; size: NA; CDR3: CASSGGGYGYTF; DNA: TGTGCCAGCTCAGGAGGGGGCTATGGCTACACCTTC
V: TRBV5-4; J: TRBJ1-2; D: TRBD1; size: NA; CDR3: CASSLAGGPYGYTF; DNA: TGTGCCAGCAGCTTGGCAGGGGGGCCTTATGGCTACACCTTC
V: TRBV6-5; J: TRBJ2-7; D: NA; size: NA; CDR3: CASSSLPLDEQYF; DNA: TGTGCCAGCAGTTCCCTCCCGTTGGACGAGCAGTACTTC
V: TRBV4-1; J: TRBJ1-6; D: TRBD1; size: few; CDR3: CASSQRDSDNSPLHF; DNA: TGCGCCAGCAGCCAGAGGGACAGCGATAATTCACCCCTCCACTTT
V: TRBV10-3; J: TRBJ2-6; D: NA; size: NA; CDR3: CAAKGEGWASGANVLTF; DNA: TGTGCCGCCAAGGGAGAGGGCTGGGCAAGTGGGGCCAACGTCCTGACTTTC
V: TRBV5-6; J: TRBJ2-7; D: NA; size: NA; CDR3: CASSLRGVPYEQYF; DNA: TGTGCCAGCAGCTTACGAGGGGTGCCCTACGAGCAGTACTTC
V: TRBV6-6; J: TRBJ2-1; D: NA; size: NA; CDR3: CASSSGSDNEQFF; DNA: TGTGCCAGCAGTTCCGGGTCTGACAATGAGCAGTTCTTC
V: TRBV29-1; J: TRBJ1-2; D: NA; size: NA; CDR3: CSVDGGQANYGYTF; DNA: TGCAGCGTTGATGGGGGGCAGGCGAACTATGGCTACACCTTC
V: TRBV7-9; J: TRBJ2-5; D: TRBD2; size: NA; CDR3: CASSLVSPGLAEYQETQYF; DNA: TGTGCCAGCAGCTTAGTCTCGCCCGGACTAGCGGAGTACCAAGAGACCCAGTACTTC
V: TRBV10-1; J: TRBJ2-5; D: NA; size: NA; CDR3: CASSGNGETQYF; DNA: TGCGCCAGCAGTGGGAACGGGGAGACCCAGTACTTC
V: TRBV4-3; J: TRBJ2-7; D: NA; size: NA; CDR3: CASSQFWGGALEYEQYF; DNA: TGCGCCAGCAGCCAGTTTTGGGGGGGGGCCCTTGAGTACGAGCAGTACTTC
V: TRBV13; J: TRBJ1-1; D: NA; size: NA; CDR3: CASSLGNTEAFF; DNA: TGTGCCAGCAGCTTGGGGAACACTGAAGCTTTCTTT
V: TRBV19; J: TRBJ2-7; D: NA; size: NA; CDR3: CASSFGRTYEQYF; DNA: TGTGCCAGTAGTTTCGGACGGACCTACGAGCAGTACTTC
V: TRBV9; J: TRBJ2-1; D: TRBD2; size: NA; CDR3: CASSGKLAGDNEQFF; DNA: TGTGCCAGCAGCGGTAAACTAGCGGGGGACAATGAGCAGTTCTTC
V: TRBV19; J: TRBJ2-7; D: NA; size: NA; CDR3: CASRFTGTVFYEQYF; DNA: TGTGCCAGTAGATTCACCGGGACGGTTTTCTACGAGCAGTACTTC
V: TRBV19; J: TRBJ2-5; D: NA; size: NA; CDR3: CASSDGGTQYF; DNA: TGTGCCAGTAGTGATGGCGGGACCCAGTACTTC
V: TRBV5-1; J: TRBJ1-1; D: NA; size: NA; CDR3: CASKPYPTADGLNTEAFF; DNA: TGCGCCAGCAAACCATACCCGACGGCGGACGGACTGAACACTGAAGCTTTCTTT
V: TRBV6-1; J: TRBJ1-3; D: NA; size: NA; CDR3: CASSQDRSSGNTIYF; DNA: TGTGCCAGCTCCCAAGACAGAAGCTCTGGAAACACCATATATTTT
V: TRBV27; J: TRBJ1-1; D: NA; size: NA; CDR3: CASSLIMSAEAFF; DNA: TGTGCCAGCAGTTTAATTATGTCCGCTGAAGCTTTCTTT
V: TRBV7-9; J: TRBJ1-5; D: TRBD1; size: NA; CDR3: CASSRWDRVQPQHF; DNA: TGTGCCAGCAGCCGATGGGACAGGGTACAGCCCCAGCATTTT
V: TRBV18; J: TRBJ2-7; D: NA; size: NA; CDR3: CASSPEGSYEQYF; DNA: TGTGCCAGCTCACCAGAAGGATCCTACGAGCAGTACTTC
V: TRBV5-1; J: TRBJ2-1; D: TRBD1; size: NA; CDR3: CASSLTGDTYNEQFF; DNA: TGCGCCAGCAGCCTTACAGGGGATACCTACAATGAGCAGTTCTTC
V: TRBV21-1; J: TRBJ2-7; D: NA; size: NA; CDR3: CASSTKLPGTGAAVREYF; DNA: TGTGCCAGCAGCACAAAACTTCCCGGGACAGGGGCCGCCGTGAGGGAGTACTTC
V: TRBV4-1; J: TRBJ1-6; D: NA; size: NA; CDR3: CASSQEGGYNSPLHF; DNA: TGCGCCAGCAGCCAAGAGGGGGGCTATAATTCACCCCTCCACTTT
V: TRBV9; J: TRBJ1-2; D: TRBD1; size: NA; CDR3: CASSVGPQGGYGYTF; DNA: TGTGCCAGCAGCGTAGGTCCCCAGGGGGGCTATGGCTACACCTTC
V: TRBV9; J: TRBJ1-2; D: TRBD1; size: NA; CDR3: CASSPGTANYGYTF; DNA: TGTGCCAGCAGCCCAGGGACAGCTAACTATGGCTACACCTTC
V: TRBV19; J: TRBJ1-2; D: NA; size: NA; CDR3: CASTPPGGRVSGYTF; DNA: TGTGCCAGTACTCCCCCCGGGGGGCGCGTTAGTGGCTACACCTTC
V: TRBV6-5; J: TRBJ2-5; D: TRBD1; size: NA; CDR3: CASSYSGTGQETQYF; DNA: TGTGCCAGCAGTTACTCGGGGACAGGTCAAGAGACCCAGTACTTC
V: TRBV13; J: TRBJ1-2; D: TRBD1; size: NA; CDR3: CASNSRGQISNYGYTF; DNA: TGTGCCAGCAACTCCAGGGGGCAGATATCTAACTATGGCTACACCTTC
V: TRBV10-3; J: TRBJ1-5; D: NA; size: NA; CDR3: CAISEMGSGQPQHF; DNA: TGTGCCATCAGTGAGATGGGGTCCGGTCAGCCCCAGCATTTT
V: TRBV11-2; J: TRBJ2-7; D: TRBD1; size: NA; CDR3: CASSPLAGGYEQYF; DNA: TGTGCCAGCAGCCCTTTGGCAGGGGGCTACGAGCAGTACTTC
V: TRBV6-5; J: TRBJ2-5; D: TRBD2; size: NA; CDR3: CASSYLADQETQYF; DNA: TGTGCCAGCAGTTACCTAGCGGATCAAGAGACCCAGTACTTC
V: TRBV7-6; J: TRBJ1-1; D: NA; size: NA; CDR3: CASSLNGGNTEAFF; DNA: TGTGCCAGCAGCTTAAACGGGGGGAACACTGAAGCTTTCTTT
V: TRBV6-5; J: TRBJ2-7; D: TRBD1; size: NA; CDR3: CASSFTTGEEVYEQYF; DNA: TGTGCCAGCAGTTTCACCACAGGGGAAGAGGTCTACGAGCAGTACTTC
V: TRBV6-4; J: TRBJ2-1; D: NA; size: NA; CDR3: CASSAGSAGNEQFF; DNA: TGTGCCAGCAGTGCCGGGTCCGCTGGGAATGAGCAGTTCTTC
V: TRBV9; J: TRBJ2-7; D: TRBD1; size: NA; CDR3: CASSTDRAYEQYF; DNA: TGTGCCAGCAGCACGGACAGGGCCTACGAGCAGTACTTC
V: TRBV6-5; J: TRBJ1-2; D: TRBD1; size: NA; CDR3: CASSPGTGTGYTF; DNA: TGTGCCAGCAGCCCCGGGACAGGGACTGGCTACACCTTC